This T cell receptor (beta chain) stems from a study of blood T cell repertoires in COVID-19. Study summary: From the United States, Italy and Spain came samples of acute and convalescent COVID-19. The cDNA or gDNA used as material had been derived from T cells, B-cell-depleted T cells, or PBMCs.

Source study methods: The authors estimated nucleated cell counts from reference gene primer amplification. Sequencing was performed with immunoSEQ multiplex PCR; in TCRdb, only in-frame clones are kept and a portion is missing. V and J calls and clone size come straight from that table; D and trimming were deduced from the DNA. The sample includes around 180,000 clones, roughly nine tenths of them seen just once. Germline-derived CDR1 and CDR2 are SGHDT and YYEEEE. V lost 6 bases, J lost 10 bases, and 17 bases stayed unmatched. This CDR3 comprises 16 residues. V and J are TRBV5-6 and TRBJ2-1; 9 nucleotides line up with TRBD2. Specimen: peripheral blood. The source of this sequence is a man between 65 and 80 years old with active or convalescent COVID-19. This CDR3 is CASTFRMTSGSGEQFF. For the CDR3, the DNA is TGTGCCAGCACCTTTCGGATGACTAGCGGATCCGGCGAGCAGTTCTTC.